This T cell receptor beta chain was captured in a study of T cells in Graves' hyperthyroidism and ophthalmopathy. Overall study results and limits: Blood shared most expanded thyroid clonotypes above 0.001. The model forecast ophthalmopathy, anticipating it by a median around 6.5 months before onset.

This clonotype has ten or more counts. The antigen remains unidentified. The sample of blood was obtained at first hyperthyroidism diagnosis (before any ophthalmopathy symptoms). TCR beta CDR3 regions were amplified from RNA. With the HTBI primer set, the TCR CDR3 went through a first round of RT-PCR. TCRdb itself ran the multiplex PCR reads through MiXCR, one entry per CDR3 protein. The sample lists about 130,000 distinct CDR3 sequences; 22% were seen once. CDR1 is WNHNN and CDR2 is SYGVQD in the germline V gene (reference sequence). This CDR3 is built from 13 residues. The V end lost 3 bases, the J end lost 6 bases, and 12 bases lay between the germline ends.

Material for sequencing was blood. This receptor was taken from a woman aged 50 to 60 with Graves' hyperthyroidism that later progressed to Graves' ophthalmopathy. The chain combines TRBV10-1 with TRBJ2-7; D unresolved. The CDR3 coding sequence is TGCGCCAGCAGTGAAGTACGGGCCGGCGAGCAGTACTTC. Translating it yields CASSEVRAGEQYF.